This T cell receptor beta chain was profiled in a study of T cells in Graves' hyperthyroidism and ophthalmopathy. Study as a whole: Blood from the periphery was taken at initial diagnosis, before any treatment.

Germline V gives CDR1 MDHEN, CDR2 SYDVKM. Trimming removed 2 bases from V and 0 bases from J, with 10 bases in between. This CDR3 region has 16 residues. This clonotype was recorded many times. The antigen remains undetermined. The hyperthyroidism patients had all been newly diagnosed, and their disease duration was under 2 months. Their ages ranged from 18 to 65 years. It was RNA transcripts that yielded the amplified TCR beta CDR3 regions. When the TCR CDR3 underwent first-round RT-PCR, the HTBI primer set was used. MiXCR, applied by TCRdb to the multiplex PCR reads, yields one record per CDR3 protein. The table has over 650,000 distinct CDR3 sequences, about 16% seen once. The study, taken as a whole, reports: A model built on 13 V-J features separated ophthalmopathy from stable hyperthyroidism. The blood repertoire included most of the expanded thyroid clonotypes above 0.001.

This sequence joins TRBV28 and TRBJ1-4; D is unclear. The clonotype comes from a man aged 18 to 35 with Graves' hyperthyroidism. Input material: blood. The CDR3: CASSLPPTTTNEKLFF. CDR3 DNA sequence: TGTGCCAGCAGTTTACCACCTACTACAACTAATGAAAAACTGTTTTTT.